This T cell receptor beta chain came from a study of cytomegalovirus exposure and HLA in healthy donors. PCR primers comprised 60 Vbeta and 13 Jbeta primers. Clones were read by immunoSEQ multiplex PCR, and TCRdb kept only the in-frame ones, dropping some. The sample lists 100,000 to 150,000 clones; under 80% were seen once. In nominal health when sampled, donors likely had unrecorded immune exposures nonetheless. Per the germline V gene, CDR1 is SNHLY and CDR2 is FYNNEI. The CDR3 has 16 residues. The V gene end was trimmed by 3 bases and the J gene end by 9 bases; junction bases not matched to a gene: 10.

This chain uses TRBV2 with TRBJ2-1; 11 bases are a match to TRBD2. This TCR was sampled from a man aged 35-49 years in good health and CMV-seropositive. The specimen sequenced was PBMCs. The CDR3 loop reads CASSDLASGRKGEQFF. CDR3 DNA: TGTGCCAGCAGTGACCTGGCTAGCGGGAGGAAGGGTGAGCAGTTCTTC.